A selection of T cell receptor beta chains follows, all from one sample in a study of vaccination and CD4 T cells after COVID-19. One entry per CDR3 protein, called by TCRdb with MiXCR from the PCR reads. The table lists roughly 12,000 distinct CDR3 sequences, approximately 51% of them singletons, with 28% in the top ten. Their cognate antigens are unknown. What was sequenced was CD4+ T cells from blood, cultured in vitro. The source is a human donor who had recovered from COVID-19. Both conserved end residues are part of each CDR3. A D gene is named only where the DNA matches it firmly. Clone size is stated in some rows and not others, as once, few, many or a class when expanded.

>.|TRBV6-2/TRBV6-3|TRBD1|TRBJ2-5
TGTGCCAGCAGGAGGGACAGGGTAGAGGGCCAAGAGACCCAGTACTTC
CASRRDRVEGQETQYF
>once|TRBV25-1|TRBD1|TRBJ2-5
TGTGCCAGCAGTGAATTTGTGATCCAGGGGGCTTCGAAGACCCAGTACTTC
CASSEFVIQGASKTQYF
>.|TRBV28|.|TRBJ2-5
TGTGCCAGCAGTTTCCCAGCGGAAGAGACCCAGTACTTC
CASSFPAEETQYF
>medium-sized|TRBV11-3|.|TRBJ1-2
TGTGCCAGCAGCTTGGAGACAGGAAACTATGGCTACACCTTC
CASSLETGNYGYTF
>few|TRBV20-1|.|TRBJ2-5
TGCAGTGCTAGTTGGGTTCAAGAGACCCAGTACTTC
CSASWVQETQYF
>.|TRBV20-1|.|TRBJ1-2
TGCAGTGCTAGAGATCTAGATAACCCTAACTATGGCTACACCTTC
CSARDLDNPNYGYTF
>.|TRBV27|.|TRBJ1-2
TGTGCCAGCAGTTTATCAGGGATTGGCGGCTACACCTTC
CASSLSGIGGYTF
>.|TRBV20-1|TRBD1|TRBJ1-4
TGCAGTGCTATCCCCGGGGAACAGGGGGCTAATGAAAAACTGTTTTTT
CSAIPGEQGANEKLFF
>.|TRBV5-4|.|TRBJ1-3
TGTGCCAGCAGCCCTGGGGGGGCGCGGGGAAACACCATATATTTT
CASSPGGARGNTIYF
>medium-sized|TRBV29-1|.|TRBJ2-3
TGCAGCGTCATAACTCCGACGGGGCGCACAGATACGCAGTATTTT
CSVITPTGRTDTQYF
>.|TRBV6-2/TRBV6-3|.|TRBJ1-5
TGTGCCAGCAGTTACGTGGGACGGAGCAATCAGCCCCGGCATTTT
CASSYVGRSNQPRHF
>.|TRBV2|.|TRBJ2-1
TGTGCCAGCCGTGGGTGGGGGGGCCGTTATGAGCAGTTCTTC
CASRGWGGRYEQFF
>.|TRBV20-1|TRBD1|TRBJ1-2
TGCAGTGCCTTGACAGGGGGCAAGGGTGGCTACACCTTC
CSALTGGKGGYTF
>few|TRBV6-1|.|TRBJ2-3
TGTGCCAGCCCCCTAAGTAGCGGAGTGAGCACAGATACGCAGTATTTT
CASPLSSGVSTDTQYF
>.|TRBV2|.|TRBJ1-5
TGTGCCAGCAGTGTGGAAGGGGGAAAGCAGCCCCAGCATTTT
CASSVEGGKQPQHF
>.|TRBV27|.|TRBJ1-5
TGTGCCAGCAGCCCGGACAGCCACATCAATCAGCCCCAGCATTTT
CASSPDSHINQPQHF
>few|TRBV7-3|.|TRBJ1-1
TGTGCCAGCAGCTCTTCGGGTGGCACTGAAGCTTTCTTT
CASSSSGGTEAFF
>few|TRBV11-2|TRBD1|TRBJ2-5
TGTGCCAGCAGCTCACAGGGGGCCGAGGGAGAGACCCAGTACTTC
CASSSQGAEGETQYF
>once|TRBV5-1|.|TRBJ2-5
TGCGCCACCTCCTCCGGGACGGGGGAGACCCAGTACTTC
CATSSGTGETQYF